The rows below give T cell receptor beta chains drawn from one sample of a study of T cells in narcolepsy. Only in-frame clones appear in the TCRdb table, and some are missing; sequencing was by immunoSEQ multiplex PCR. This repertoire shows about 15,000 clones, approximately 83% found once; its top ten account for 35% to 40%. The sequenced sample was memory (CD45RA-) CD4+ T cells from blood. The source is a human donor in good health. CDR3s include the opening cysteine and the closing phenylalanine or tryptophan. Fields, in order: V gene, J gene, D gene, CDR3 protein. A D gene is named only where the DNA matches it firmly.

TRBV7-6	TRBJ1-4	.	CASSLGVLGNEKLFF
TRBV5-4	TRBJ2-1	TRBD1	CASSLELQGAHEQFF
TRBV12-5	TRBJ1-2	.	CASGLQNYGYTF
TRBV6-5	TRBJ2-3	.	CASSSPLLVEGDTQYF
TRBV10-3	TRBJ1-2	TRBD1	CATGGANYGYTF
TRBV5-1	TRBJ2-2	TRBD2	CATRPGTSGAGELFF
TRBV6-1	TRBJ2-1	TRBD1	CASSLQGGRNEQFF
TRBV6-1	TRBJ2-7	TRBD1	CASSESRGTGSYEQYF
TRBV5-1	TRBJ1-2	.	CASSSGQRGCTF
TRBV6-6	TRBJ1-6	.	CASSYPGAVNSPLHF
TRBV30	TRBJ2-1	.	CAWTPQGRVYNEQFF
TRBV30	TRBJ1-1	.	CAWTKTLTEAFF
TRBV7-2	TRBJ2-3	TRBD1	CASSRQGSRRTDTQYF
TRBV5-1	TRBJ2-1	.	CASSLVEVGLNEQFF
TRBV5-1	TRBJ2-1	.	CASSLDRDSHEQFF
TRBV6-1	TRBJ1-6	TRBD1	CASRGTGWDNSPLHF
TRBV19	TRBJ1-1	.	CASSIYPAEAFF